This T cell receptor (beta chain) stems from a study of blood T cell repertoires in COVID-19. Study in general: From T cells, B-cell-depleted T cells, or PBMCs came the material, which was cDNA or gDNA.

Authors' processing steps: Nucleated cell number was recorded as an estimate derived from reference gene primer amplification. The data were produced by immunoSEQ multiplex PCR, yet TCRdb's version contains in-frame clones alone and is incomplete. That table supplies the V and J calls and clone size; D and trimming were determined from the DNA. Found here are about 240,000 clones, approximately 83% of them singletons; the top ten hold about 1.9%. The germline gives CDR1 MNHNS, CDR2 SASEGT. The CDR3 length is 17 residues. V dropped 2 bases and J dropped 4; count of bases not matched to a gene: 10. The sequence came from a man aged 25-45 years who had recovered from COVID-19. The sample consisted of peripheral blood. This chain uses TRBV6-1 with TRBJ1-5; 8 positions match TRBD1. The CDR3 is CASSERSGGRANQPQHF. CDR3 nucleotides: TGTGCCAGCAGTGAAAGGTCAGGGGGCCGGGCGAATCAGCCCCAGCATTTT.